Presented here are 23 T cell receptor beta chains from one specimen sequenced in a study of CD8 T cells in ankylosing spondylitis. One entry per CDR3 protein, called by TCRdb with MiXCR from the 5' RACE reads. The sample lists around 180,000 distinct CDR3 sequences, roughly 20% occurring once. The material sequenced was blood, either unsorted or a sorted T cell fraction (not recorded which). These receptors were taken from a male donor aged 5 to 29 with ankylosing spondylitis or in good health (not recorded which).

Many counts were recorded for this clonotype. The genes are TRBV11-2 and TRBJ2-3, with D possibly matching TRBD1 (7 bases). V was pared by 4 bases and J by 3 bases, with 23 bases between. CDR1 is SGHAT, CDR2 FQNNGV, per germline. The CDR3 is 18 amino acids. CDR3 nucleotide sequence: TGTGCCAGCAGCTCATACAGGGGCCGGCGGGAAAGAACAGATACGCAGTATTTT. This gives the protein CASSSYRGRRERTDTQYF.

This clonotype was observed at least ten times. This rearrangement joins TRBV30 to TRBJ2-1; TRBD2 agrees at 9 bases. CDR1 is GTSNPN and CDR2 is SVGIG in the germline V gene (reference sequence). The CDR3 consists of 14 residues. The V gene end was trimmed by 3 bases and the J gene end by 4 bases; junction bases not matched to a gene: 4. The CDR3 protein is CAWRQTSGYNEQFF. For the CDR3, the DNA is TGTGCCTGGAGACAGACTAGCGGATACAATGAGCAGTTCTTC.

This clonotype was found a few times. The CDR3 reads CSARSGTSGRNEQFF. The CDR3 coding sequence is TGCAGTGCTAGGTCCGGGACTAGCGGGAGGAATGAGCAGTTCTTC. The rearrangement links TRBV20-1 to TRBJ2-1, with 15 bases identical to TRBD2. CDR3 length equals 15 residues. The ends lost 3 bases at V and 7 bases at J; junction bases unmatched: 4. Germline CDR1 reads DFQATT; CDR2 reads SNEGSKA (reference sequence).

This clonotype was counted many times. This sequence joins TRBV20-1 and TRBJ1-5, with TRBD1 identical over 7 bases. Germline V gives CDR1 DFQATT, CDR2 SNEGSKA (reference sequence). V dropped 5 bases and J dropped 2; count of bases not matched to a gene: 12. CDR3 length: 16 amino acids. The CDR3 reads CSAYGGGALGNQPQHF. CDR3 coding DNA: TGCAGTGCTTATGGAGGGGGCGCCTTGGGCAATCAGCCCCAGCATTTT.

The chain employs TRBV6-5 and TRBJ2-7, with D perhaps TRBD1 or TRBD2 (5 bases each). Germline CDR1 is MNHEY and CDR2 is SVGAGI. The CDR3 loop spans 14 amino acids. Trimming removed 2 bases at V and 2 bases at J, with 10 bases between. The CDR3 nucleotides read TGTGCCAGCAGTTACAACTTGGGGGCCTACGAGCAGTACTTC. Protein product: CASSYNLGAYEQYF.

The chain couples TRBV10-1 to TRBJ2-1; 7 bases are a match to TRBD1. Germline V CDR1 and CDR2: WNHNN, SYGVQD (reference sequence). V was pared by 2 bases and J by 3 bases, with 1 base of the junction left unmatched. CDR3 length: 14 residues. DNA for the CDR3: TGCGCCAGCAGTGAGGGACAGGTCTACAATGAGCAGTTCTTC. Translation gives CASSEGQVYNEQFF.

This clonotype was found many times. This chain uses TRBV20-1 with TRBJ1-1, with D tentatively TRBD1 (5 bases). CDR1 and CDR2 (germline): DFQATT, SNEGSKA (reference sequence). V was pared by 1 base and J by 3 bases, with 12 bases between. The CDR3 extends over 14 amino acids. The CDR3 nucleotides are TGCAGTGCTAGAGGGGCAGGGAGCGACACTGAAGCTTTCTTT. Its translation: CSARGAGSDTEAFF.

CDR3 sequence: CASSRGSGYEQYF. In DNA, the CDR3 is TGTGCCAGCAGTAGAGGTAGCGGCTACGAGCAGTACTTC. This chain uses TRBV6-5 with TRBJ2-7; weak D call: TRBD2 (6 bases). Trimming took 5 bases from V and 3 from J, leaving 11 bases between them. Germline CDR1 is MNHEY and CDR2 is SVGAGI. The CDR3 is 13 amino acids.

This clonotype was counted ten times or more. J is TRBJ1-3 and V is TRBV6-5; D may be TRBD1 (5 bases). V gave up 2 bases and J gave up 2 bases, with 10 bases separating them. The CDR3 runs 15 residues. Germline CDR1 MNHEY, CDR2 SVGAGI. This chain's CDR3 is CASSYGAGTGNTIYF. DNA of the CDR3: TGTGCCAGCAGTTACGGGGCTGGGACTGGAAACACCATATATTTT.

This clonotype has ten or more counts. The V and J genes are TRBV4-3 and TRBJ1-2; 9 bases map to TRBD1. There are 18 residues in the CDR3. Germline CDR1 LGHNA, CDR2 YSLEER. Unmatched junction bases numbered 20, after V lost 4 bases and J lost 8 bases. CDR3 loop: CASSPPGWEDRGRRGYTF. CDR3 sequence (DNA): TGCGCCAGCAGCCCCCCGGGGTGGGAGGACAGGGGCCGCCGGGGCTACACCTTC.

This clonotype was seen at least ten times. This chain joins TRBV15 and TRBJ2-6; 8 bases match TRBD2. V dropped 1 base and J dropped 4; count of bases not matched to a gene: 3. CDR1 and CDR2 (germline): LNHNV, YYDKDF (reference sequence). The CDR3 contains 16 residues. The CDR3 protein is CATSRGGGNGANVLTF. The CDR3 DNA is TGTGCCACCAGCAGAGGCGGGGGGAACGGGGCCAACGTCCTGACTTTC.

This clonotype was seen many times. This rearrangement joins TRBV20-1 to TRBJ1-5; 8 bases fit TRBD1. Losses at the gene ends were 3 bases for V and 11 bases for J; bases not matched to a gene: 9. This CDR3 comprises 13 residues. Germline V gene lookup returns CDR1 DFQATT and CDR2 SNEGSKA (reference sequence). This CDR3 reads CSASAGGALTQHF. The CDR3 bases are TGCAGTGCTAGTGCAGGGGGCGCGTTGACCCAGCATTTT.

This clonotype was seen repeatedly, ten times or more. CDR3: CSAKKGYTEAFF. CDR3 DNA: TGCAGTGCTAAAAAGGGTTACACTGAAGCTTTCTTT. The rearrangement joins TRBV20-1 to TRBJ1-1; no clear D. V was trimmed by 4 bases and J by 3 bases, leaving 9 bases between them. CDR3 length: 12 residues. Germline V gene lookup returns CDR1 DFQATT and CDR2 SNEGSKA (reference sequence).

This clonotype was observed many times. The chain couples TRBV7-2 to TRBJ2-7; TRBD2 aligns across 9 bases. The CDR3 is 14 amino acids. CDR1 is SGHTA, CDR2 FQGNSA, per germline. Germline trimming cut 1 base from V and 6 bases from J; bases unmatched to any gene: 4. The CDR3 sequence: CASSLGGRASEQYF. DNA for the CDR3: TGTGCCAGCAGCTTAGGCGGGAGGGCCTCCGAGCAGTACTTC.

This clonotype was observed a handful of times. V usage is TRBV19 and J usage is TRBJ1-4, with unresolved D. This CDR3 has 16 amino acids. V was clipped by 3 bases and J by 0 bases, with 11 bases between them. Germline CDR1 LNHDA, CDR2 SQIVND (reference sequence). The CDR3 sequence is CASSIWQAATNEKLFF. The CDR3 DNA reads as TGTGCCAGTAGTATTTGGCAGGCTGCAACTAATGAAAAACTGTTTTTT.

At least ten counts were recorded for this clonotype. The CDR3 DNA is TGTGCCAGCAGGCCTAGCGGGAGGGTGGACGAGCAGTACTTC. It is translated as CASRPSGRVDEQYF. The chain joins TRBV6-2 or TRBV6-3 to TRBJ2-7; 12 bases map to TRBD2. This CDR3 is built from 14 residues. Looked up from germline, CDR1 is MNHEY and CDR2 is SVGEGT. V was clipped by 6 bases and J by 5 bases; unmatched bases: 5.

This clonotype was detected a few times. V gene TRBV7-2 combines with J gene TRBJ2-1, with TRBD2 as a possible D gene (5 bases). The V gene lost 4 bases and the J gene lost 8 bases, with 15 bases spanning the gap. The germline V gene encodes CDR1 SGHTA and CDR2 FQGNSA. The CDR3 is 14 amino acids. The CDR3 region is CASSSGGYRDEQFF. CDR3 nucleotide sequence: TGTGCCAGCAGCTCCGGAGGTTATCGCGATGAGCAGTTCTTC.

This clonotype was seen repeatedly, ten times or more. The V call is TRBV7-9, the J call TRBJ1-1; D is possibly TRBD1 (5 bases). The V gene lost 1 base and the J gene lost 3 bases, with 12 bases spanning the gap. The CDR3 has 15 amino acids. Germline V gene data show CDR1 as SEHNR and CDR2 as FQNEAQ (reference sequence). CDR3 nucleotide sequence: TGTGCCAGCAGCTTAGGTCCGGGGCGCGACACTGAAGCTTTCTTT. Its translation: CASSLGPGRDTEAFF.

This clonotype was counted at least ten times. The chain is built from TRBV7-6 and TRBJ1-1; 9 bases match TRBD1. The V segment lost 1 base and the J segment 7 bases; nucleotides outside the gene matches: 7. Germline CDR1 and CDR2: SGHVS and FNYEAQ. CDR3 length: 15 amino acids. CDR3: CASSLEGQGNGEAFF. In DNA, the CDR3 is TGTGCCAGCAGCTTAGAGGGACAGGGTAACGGTGAAGCTTTCTTT.

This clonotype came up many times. CDR3 in DNA: TGCGCCAGCAGCCAAAAACAAGGATGGATGGATGAGCAGTTCTTC. Translating gives CASSQKQGWMDEQFF. The chain is built from TRBV4-1 and TRBJ2-1; D gene uncertain. Trimming removed 2 bases at V and 8 bases at J, with 16 bases between. The germline V gene encodes CDR1 MGHRA and CDR2 YSYEKL. This CDR3 is 15 amino acids long.

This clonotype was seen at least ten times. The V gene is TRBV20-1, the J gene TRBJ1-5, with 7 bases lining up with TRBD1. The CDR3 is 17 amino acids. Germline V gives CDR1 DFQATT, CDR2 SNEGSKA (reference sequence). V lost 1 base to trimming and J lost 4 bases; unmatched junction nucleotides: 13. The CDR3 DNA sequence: TGCAGTGCTAGAGGCACTCAAACAGGGGTAGGAAATCAGCCCCAGCATTTT. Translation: CSARGTQTGVGNQPQHF.

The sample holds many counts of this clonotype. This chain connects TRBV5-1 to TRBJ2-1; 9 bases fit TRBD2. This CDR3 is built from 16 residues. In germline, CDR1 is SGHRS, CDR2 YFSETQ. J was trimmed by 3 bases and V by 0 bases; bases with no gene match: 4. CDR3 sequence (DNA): TGCGCCAGCAGCTTGGTGGCTAGCGGGATCTACAATGAGCAGTTCTTC. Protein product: CASSLVASGIYNEQFF.

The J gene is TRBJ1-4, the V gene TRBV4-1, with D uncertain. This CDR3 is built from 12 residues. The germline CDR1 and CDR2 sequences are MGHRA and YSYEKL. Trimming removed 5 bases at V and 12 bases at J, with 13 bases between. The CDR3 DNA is TGCGCCAGCAGCGGGCGGGGTCAGGAACTGTTTTTT. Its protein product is CASSGRGQELFF.